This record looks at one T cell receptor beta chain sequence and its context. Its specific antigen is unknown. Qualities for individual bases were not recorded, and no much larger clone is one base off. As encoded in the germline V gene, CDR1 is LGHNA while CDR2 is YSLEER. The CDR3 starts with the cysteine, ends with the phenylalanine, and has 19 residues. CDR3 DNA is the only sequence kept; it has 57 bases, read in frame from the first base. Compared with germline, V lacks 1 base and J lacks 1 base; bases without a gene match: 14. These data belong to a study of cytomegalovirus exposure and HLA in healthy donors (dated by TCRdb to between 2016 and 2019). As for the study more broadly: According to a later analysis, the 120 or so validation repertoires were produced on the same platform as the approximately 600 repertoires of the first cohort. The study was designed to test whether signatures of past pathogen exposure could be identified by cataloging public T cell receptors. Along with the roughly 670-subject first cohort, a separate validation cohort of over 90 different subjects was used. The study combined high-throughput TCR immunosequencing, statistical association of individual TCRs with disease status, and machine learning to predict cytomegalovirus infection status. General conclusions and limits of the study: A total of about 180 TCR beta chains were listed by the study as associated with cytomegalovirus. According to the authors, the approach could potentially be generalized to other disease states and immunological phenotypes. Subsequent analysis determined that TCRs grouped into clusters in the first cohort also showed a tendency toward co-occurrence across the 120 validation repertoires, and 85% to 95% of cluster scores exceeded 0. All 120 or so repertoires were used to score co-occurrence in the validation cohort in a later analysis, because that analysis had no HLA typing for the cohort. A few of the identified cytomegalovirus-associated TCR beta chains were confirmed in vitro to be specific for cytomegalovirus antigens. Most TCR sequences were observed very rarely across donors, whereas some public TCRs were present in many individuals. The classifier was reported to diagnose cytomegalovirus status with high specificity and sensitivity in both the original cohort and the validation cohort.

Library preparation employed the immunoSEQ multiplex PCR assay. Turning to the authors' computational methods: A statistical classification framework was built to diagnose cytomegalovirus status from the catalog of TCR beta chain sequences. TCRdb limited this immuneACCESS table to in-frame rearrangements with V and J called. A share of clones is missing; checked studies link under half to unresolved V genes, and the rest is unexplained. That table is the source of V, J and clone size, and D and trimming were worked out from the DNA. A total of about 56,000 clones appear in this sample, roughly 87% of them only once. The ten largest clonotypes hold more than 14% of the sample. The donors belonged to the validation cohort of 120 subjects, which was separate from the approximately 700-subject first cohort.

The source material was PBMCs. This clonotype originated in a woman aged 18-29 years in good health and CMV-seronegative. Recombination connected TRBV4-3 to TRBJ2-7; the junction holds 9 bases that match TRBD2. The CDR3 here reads CASSQGIKWREGPSYEQYF. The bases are TGCGCCAGCAGCCAAGGGATTAAATGGCGGGAGGGCCCGTCCTACGAGCAGTACTTC.